This T cell receptor beta chain comes out of a study of shared clonotypes between healthy human individuals. Study outcomes and limitations: Donor scarcity curtailed the genetic and exposure-history diversity represented herein.

Worth noting for this clone: Antigen specificity is unknown.

Germline V gives CDR1 SNHLY, CDR2 FYNNEI. Between the trimmed V and J ends, which lost 8 bases and 3 bases, there was a span of 12 bases. The CDR3 length is 13 residues. Clones were sequenced by immunoSEQ multiplex PCR, and TCRdb holds only the in-frame ones, with some missing. The table lists 2 million to 2.5 million clones, 90% to 95% of them singletons. Sequences were obtained from naive CD4+ T cells sorted from blood. This sample's subset: CD45RA+ positively selected. The source of this sequence is a man between 18 and 29 years old in good health. This rearrangement joins TRBV2 to TRBJ2-3; D remains ambiguous. This chain's CDR3 is CASGWATTDTQYF. In DNA, the CDR3 is TGTGCCAGCGGCTGGGCCACTACAGATACGCAGTATTTT.